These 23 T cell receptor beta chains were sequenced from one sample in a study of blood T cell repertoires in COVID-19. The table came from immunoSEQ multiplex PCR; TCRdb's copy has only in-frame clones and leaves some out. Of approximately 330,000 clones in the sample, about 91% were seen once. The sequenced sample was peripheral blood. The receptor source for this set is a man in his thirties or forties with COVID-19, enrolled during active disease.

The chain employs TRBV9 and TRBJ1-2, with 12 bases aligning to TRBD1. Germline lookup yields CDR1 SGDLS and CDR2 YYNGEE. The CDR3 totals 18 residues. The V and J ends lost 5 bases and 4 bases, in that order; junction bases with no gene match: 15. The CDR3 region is CASRDTGTGGGLLYGYTF. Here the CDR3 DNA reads TGTGCCAGCAGAGATACCGGGACAGGGGGCGGTCTTCTCTATGGCTACACCTTC.

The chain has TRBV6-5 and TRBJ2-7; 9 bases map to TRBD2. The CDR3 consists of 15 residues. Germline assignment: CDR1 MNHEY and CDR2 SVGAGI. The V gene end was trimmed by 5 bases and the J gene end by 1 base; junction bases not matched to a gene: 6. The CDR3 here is CASSPRLADSYEQYF. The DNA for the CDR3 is TGTGCCAGCAGTCCCCGACTAGCGGATTCCTACGAGCAGTACTTC.

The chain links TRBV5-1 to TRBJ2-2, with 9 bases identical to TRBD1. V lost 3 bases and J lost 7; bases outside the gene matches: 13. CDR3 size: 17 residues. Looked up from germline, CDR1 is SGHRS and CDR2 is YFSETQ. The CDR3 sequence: CASSSEPGQGVIGELFF. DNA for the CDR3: TGCGCCAGCAGCTCCGAACCGGGACAGGGTGTTATCGGGGAGCTGTTTTTT.

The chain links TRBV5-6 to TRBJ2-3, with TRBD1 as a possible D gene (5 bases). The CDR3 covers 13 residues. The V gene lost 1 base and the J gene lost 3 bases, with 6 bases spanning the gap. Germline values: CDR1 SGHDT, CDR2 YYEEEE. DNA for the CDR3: TGTGCCAGCAGCTTGAGACAGACAGATACGCAGTATTTT. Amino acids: CASSLRQTDTQYF.

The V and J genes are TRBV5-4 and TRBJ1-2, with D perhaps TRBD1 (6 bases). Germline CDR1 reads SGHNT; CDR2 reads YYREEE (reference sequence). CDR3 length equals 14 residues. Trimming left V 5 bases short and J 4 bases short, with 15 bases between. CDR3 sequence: CASSFPDRAYGYTF. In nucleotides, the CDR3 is TGTGCCAGCAGTTTTCCGGACAGAGCCTATGGCTACACCTTC. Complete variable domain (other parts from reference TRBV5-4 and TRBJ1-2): ETGVTQSPTHLIKTRGQQVTLRCSSQSGHNTVSWYQQALGQGPQFIFQYYREEENGRGNFPPRFSGLQFPNYSSELNVNALELDDSALYLCASSFPDRAYGYTFGSGTRLTVV.

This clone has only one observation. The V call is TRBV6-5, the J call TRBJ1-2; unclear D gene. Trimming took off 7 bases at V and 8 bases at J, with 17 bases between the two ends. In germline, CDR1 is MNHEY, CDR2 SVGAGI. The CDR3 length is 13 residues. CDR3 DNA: TGTGCCAGCAAAATCGGAGTTCGAGGGGGCTACACCTTC. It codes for CASKIGVRGGYTF.

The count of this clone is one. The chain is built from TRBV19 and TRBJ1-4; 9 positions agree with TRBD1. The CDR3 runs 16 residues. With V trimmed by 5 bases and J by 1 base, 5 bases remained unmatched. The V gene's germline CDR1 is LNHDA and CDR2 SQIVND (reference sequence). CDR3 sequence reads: CASSLQGQGTNEKLFF. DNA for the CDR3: TGTGCCAGTAGTCTACAGGGACAGGGAACTAATGAAAAACTGTTTTTT.

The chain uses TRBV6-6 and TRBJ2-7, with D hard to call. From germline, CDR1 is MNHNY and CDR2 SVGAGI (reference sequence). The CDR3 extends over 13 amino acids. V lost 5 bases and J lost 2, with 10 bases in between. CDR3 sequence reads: CASSRLLAYEQYF. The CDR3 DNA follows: TGTGCCAGCAGTCGACTCCTCGCCTACGAGCAGTACTTC.

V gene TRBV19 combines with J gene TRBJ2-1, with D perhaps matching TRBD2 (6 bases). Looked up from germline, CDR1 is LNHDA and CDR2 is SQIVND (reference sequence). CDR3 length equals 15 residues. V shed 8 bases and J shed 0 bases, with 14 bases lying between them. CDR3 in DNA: TGTGCCAGTCTACCTCGGGGGAGCTCCTACAATGAGCAGTTCTTC. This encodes CASLPRGSSYNEQFF.

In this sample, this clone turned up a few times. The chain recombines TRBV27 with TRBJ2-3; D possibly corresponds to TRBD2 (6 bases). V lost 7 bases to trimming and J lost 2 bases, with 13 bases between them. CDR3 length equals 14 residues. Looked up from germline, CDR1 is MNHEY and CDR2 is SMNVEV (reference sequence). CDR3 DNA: TGTGCCAGCAAGGGGACTCGCAACACAGATACGCAGTATTTT. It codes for CASKGTRNTDTQYF.

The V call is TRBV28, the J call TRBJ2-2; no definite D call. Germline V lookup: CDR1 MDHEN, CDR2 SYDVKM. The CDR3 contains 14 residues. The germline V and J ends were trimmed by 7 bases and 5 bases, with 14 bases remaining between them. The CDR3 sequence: CASTLPGSTGELFF. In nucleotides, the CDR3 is TGTGCCAGCACCCTTCCCGGGTCTACCGGGGAGCTGTTTTTT. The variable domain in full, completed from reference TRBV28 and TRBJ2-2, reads DVKVTQSSRYLVKRTGEKVFLECVQDMDHENMFWYRQDPGLGLRLIYFSYDVKMKEKGDIPEGYSVSREKKERFSLILESASTNQTSMYLCASTLPGSTGELFFGEGSRLTVL.

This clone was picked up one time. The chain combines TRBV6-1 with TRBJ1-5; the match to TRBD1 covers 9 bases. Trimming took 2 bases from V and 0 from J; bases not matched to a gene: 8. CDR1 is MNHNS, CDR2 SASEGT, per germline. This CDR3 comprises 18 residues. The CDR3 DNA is TGTGCCAGCAGTGAATTGGGACAGGGAACCTATAGCAATCAGCCCCAGCATTTT. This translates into CASSELGQGTYSNQPQHF.

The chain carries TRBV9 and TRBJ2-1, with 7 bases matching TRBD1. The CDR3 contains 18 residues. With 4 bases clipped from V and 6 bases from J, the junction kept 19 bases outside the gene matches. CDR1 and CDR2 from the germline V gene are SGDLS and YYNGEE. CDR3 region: CASSHSNTRGQSLNEQFF. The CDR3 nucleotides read TGTGCCAGCAGCCACAGCAACACAAGGGGACAGTCTCTCAATGAGCAGTTCTTC.

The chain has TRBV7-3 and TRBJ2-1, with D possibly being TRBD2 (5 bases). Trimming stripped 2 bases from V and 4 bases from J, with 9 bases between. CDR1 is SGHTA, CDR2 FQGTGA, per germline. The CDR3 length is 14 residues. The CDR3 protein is CASSLQAAYNEQFF. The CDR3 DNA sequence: TGTGCCAGCAGCTTACAAGCGGCTTACAATGAGCAGTTCTTC.

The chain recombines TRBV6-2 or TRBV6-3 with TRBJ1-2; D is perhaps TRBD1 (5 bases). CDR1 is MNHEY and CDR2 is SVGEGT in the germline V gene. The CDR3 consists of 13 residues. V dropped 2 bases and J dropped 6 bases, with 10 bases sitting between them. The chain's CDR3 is CASSYEGRNGYTF. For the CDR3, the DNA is TGTGCCAGCAGTTACGAGGGGAGGAATGGCTACACCTTC.

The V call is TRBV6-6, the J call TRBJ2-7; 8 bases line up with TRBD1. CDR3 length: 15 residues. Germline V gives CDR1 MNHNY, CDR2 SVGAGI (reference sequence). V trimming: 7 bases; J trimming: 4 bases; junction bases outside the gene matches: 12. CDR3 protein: CASNPRGQGAYEQYF. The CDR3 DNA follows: TGTGCCAGCAACCCCCGGGGGCAGGGGGCTTACGAGCAGTACTTC.

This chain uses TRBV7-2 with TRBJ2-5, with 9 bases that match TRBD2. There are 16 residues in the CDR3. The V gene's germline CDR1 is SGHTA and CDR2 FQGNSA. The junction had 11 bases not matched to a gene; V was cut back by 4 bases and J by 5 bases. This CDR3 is CASSSPAGGTGETQYF. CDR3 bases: TGTGCCAGCAGCTCCCCCGCGGGGGGGACCGGCGAGACCCAGTACTTC.

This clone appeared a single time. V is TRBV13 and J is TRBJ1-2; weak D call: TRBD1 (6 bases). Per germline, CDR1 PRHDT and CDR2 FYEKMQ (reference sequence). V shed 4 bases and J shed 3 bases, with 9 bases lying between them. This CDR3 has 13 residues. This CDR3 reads CASSSDSYYGYTF. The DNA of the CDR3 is TGTGCCAGCAGCTCGGACAGCTACTATGGCTACACCTTC.

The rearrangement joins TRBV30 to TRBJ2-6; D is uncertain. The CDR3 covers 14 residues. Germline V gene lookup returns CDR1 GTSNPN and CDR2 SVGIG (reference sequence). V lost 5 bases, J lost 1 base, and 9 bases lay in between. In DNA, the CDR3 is TGTGCCTGGTCCGAGAAATCTGGGGCCAACGTCCTGACTTTC. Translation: CAWSEKSGANVLTF.

In DNA, the CDR3 is TGTGCCATCAGTGAAAAAGGACTAGCGGCCTATACGCAGTATTTT. Protein: CAISEKGLAAYTQYF. This sequence joins TRBV10-3 and TRBJ2-3; 10 bases are shared with TRBD2. The CDR3 spans 15 residues. The germline V gene encodes CDR1 ENHRY and CDR2 SYGVKD. Trimming removed 3 bases from V and 7 bases from J; junction bases left unmatched: 7.

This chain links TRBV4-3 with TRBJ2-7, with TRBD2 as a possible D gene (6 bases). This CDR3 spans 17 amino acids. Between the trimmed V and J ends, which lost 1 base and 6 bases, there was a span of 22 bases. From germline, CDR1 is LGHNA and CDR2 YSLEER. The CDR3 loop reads CASSQGYWISGMGEQYF. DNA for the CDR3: TGCGCCAGCAGCCAAGGATATTGGATTAGCGGAATGGGCGAGCAGTACTTC.

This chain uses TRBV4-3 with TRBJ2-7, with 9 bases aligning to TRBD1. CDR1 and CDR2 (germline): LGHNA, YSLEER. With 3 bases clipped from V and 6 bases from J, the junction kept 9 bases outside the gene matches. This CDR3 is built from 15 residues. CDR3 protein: CASSHEGQGVREQYF. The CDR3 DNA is TGCGCCAGCAGCCACGAGGGACAGGGAGTACGCGAGCAGTACTTC.

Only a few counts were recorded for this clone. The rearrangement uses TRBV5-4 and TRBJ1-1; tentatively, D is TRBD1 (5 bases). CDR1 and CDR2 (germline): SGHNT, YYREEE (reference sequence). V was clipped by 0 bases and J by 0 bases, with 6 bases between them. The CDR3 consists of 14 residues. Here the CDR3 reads CASSLARVNTEAFF. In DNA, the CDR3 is TGTGCCAGCAGCTTGGCCAGGGTGAACACTGAAGCTTTCTTT.